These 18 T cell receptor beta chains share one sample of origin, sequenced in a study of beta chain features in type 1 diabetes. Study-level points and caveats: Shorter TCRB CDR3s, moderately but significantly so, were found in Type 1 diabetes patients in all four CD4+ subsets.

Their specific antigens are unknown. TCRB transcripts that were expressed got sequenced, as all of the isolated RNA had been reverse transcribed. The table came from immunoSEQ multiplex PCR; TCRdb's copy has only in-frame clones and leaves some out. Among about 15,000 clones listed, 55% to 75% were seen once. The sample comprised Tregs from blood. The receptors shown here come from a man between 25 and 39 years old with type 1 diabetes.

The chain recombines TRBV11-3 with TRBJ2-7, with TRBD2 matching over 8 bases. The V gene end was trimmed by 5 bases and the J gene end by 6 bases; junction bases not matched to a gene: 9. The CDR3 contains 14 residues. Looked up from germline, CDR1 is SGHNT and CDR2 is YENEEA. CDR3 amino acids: CASSPQSAGGEQYF. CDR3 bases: TGTGCCAGCAGCCCCCAGTCCGCGGGGGGCGAGCAGTACTTC.

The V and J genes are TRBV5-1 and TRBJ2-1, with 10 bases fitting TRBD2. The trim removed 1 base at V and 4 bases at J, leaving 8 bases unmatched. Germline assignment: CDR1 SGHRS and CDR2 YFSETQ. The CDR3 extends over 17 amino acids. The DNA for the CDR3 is TGCGCCAGCAGCTTGTCTAGCGGGAGTCTGGGGTACAATGAGCAGTTCTTC. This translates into CASSLSSGSLGYNEQFF.

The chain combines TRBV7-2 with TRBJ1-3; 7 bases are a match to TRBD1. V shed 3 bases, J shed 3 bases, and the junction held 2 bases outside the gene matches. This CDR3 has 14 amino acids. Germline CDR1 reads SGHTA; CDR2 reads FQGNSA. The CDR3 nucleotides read TGTGCCAGCAGCTTGCGACAGGGTGGAAACACCATATATTTT. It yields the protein CASSLRQGGNTIYF.

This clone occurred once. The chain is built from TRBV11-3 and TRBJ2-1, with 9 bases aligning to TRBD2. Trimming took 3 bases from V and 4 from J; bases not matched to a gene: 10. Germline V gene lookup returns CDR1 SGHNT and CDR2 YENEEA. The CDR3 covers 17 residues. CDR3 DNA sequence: TGTGCCAGCAGCTTTACCGGGACTAGCCTATTATACAATGAGCAGTTCTTC. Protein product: CASSFTGTSLLYNEQFF.

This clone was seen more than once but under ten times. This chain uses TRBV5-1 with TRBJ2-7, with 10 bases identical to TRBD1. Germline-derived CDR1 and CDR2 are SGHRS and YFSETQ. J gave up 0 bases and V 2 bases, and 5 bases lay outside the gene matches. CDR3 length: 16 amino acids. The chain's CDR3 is CASSFDRGQSSYEQYF. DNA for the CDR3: TGCGCCAGCAGCTTCGACAGGGGGCAAAGCTCCTACGAGCAGTACTTC.

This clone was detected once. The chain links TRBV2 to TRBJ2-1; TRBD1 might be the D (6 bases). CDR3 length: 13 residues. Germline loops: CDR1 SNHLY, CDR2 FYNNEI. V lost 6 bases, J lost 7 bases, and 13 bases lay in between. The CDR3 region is CASSAGQLNEQFF. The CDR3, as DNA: TGTGCCAGCAGCGCCGGACAGCTTAATGAGCAGTTCTTC.

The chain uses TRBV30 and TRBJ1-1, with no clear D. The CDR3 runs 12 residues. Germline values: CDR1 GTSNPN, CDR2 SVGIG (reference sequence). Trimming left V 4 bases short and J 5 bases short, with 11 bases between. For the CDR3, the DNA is TGTGCCTGGACGGACTTTTGGACTGAAGCTTTCTTT. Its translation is CAWTDFWTEAFF. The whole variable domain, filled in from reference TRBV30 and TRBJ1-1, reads SQTIHQWPATLVQPVGSPLSLECTVEGTSNPNLYWYRQAAGRGLQLLFYSVGIGQISSEVPQNLSASRPQDRQFILSSKKLLLSDSGFYLCAWTDFWTEAFFGQGTRLTVV.

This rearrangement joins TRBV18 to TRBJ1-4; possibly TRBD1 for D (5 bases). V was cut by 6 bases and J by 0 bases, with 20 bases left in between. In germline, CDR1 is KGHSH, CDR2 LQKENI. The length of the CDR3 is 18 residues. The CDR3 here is CASSRNPQGDPTNEKLFF. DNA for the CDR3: TGTGCCAGCTCCCGAAACCCGCAGGGCGATCCAACTAATGAAAAACTGTTTTTT.

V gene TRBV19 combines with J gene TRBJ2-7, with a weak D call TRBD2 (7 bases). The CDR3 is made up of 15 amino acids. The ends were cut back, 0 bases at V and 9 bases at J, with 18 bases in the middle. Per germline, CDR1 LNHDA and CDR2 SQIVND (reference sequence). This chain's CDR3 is CASSIDGRGLRGQYF. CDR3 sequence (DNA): TGTGCCAGTAGTATAGATGGCAGGGGACTACGCGGGCAGTACTTC. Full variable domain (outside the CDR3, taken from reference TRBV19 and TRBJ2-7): DGGITQSPKYLFRKEGQNVTLSCEQNLNHDAMYWYRQDPGQGLRLIYYSQIVNDFQKGDIAEGYSVSREKKESFPLTVTSAQKNPTAFYLCASSIDGRGLRGQYFGPGTRLTVT.

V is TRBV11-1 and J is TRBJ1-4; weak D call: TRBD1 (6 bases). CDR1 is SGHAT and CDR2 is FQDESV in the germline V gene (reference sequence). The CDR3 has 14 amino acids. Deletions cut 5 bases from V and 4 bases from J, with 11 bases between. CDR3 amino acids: CASSITGYNEKLFF. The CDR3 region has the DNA TGTGCCAGCAGCATCACAGGGTATAATGAAAAACTGTTTTTT.

This CDR3 is CASSYRGQGFWEQYF. CDR3 bases: TGTGCCAGCAGCTATAGAGGGCAGGGGTTTTGGGAGCAGTACTTC. This chain links TRBV21-1 with TRBJ2-7; the listed D gene, TRBD1, was not tested against the DNA. TRBV21-1 is annotated as a pseudogene. The CDR3 has 15 residues.

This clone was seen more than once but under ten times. The CDR3 loop reads CASSPTERLSYNEQFF. CDR3 DNA sequence: TGTGCCAGCAGCCCAACCGAGCGGCTCTCCTACAATGAGCAGTTCTTC. J is TRBJ2-1 and V is TRBV27; a possible D gene is TRBD2 (5 bases). The ends were cut back, 6 bases at V and 0 bases at J, with 15 bases in the middle. Germline assignment: CDR1 MNHEY and CDR2 SMNVEV (reference sequence). The CDR3 spans 16 residues.

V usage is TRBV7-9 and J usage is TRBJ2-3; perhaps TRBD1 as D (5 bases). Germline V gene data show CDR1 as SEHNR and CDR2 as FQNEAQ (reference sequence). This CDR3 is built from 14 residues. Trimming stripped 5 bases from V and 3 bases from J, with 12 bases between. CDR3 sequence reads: CASSRGFQTDTQYF. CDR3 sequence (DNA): TGTGCCAGCAGCAGGGGATTCCAAACAGATACGCAGTATTTT.

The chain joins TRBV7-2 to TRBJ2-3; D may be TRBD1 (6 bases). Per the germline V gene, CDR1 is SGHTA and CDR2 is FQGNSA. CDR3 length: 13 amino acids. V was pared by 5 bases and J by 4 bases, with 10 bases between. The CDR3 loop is CASSTSGADTQYF. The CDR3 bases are TGTGCCAGCAGCACCTCAGGGGCAGATACGCAGTATTTT.

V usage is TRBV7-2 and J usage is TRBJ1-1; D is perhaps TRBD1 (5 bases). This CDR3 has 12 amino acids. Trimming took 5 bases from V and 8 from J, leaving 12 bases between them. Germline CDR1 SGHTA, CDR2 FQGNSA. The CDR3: CASSPLRGEAFF. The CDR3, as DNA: TGTGCCAGCAGCCCCCTACGGGGGGAAGCTTTCTTT.

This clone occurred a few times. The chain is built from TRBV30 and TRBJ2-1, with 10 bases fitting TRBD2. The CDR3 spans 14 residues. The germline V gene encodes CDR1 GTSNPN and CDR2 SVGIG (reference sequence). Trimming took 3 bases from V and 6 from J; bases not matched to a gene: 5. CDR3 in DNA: TGTGCCTGGAGGGGCCTAGCGGGAGTCAATGAGCAGTTCTTC. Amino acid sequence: CAWRGLAGVNEQFF.

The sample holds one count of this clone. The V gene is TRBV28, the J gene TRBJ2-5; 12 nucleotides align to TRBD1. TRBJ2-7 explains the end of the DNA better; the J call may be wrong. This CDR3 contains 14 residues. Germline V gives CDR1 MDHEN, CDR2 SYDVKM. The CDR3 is CASTTGTGGNEQYF. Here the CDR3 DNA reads TGTGCCAGCACAACCGGGACAGGGGGCAACGAGCAGTACTTC.

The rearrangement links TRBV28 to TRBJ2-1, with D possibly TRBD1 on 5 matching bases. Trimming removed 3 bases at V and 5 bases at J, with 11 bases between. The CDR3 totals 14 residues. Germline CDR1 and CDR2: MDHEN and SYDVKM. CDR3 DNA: TGTGCCAGCAGTTTGGGGCAGCCCCACAATGAGCAGTTCTTC. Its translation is CASSLGQPHNEQFF. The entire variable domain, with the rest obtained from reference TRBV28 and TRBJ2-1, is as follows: DVKVTQSSRYLVKRTGEKVFLECVQDMDHENMFWYRQDPGLGLRLIYFSYDVKMKEKGDIPEGYSVSREKKERFSLILESASTNQTSMYLCASSLGQPHNEQFFGPGTRLTVL.